These T cell receptor beta chains were read from a single sample in a study of control samples from healthy donors and cancer patients. Sequenced by immunoSEQ multiplex PCR; TCRdb stores in-frame clones only, minus some. The sample lists approximately 49,000 clones; around 85% were seen once. The source material was PBMCs. All receptors come from a woman in her 50s with lung cancer. CDR3s leave out the opening cysteine and the closing phenylalanine or tryptophan. Fields, in order: CDR3 protein, CDR3 length, V gene, J gene.

CDR3aa: ASSVVRDEQY; len: 10; v_gene: TRBV2; j_gene: TRBJ2-7
CDR3aa: ASSSGTGVSMNTEAF; len: 15; v_gene: TRBV5-1; j_gene: TRBJ1-1
CDR3aa: ASSWRAGEEAF; len: 11; v_gene: TRBV5-1; j_gene: TRBJ1-1
CDR3aa: ASSQEAAENSPLH; len: 13; v_gene: TRBV4-3; j_gene: TRBJ1-6
CDR3aa: ASSDVQGRYGYT; len: 12; v_gene: TRBV6-1; j_gene: TRBJ1-2
CDR3aa: ASSLGLEETQY; len: 11; v_gene: TRBV5-6; j_gene: TRBJ2-5
CDR3aa: ASSLWAGTEAF; len: 11; v_gene: TRBV7-2; j_gene: TRBJ1-1
CDR3aa: ASAPTGNTEAF; len: 11; v_gene: TRBV12-5; j_gene: TRBJ1-1
CDR3aa: ASSQSNSPLH; len: 10; v_gene: TRBV3-1/TRBV3-2; j_gene: TRBJ1-6
CDR3aa: ASSSRDRDEQY; len: 11; v_gene: TRBV7-2; j_gene: TRBJ2-7
CDR3aa: ASSQEAGGYYGYT; len: 13; v_gene: TRBV4-1; j_gene: TRBJ1-2
CDR3aa: ASSYGGLQVFEAF; len: 13; v_gene: TRBV6-5; j_gene: TRBJ1-1
CDR3aa: ASTLGENTEAF; len: 11; v_gene: TRBV12-3/TRBV12-4; j_gene: TRBJ1-1
CDR3aa: ASRARQGANYGYT; len: 13; v_gene: TRBV25-1; j_gene: TRBJ1-2
CDR3aa: ASSQESRQGNTGELF; len: 15; v_gene: TRBV14; j_gene: TRBJ2-2
CDR3aa: ASSLEADSNQPQH; len: 13; v_gene: TRBV7-8; j_gene: TRBJ1-5
CDR3aa: ATSRDLAGGYEQY; len: 13; v_gene: TRBV15; j_gene: TRBJ2-7
CDR3aa: ASSLVAGGGYT; len: 11; v_gene: TRBV11-2; j_gene: TRBJ1-2
CDR3aa: ASGTGAITDTQY; len: 12; v_gene: TRBV5-1; j_gene: TRBJ2-3
CDR3aa: ASSLGVGRSEAF; len: 12; v_gene: TRBV5-1; j_gene: TRBJ1-1
CDR3aa: ASSYYPGVYGYT; len: 12; v_gene: TRBV6-2/TRBV6-3; j_gene: TRBJ1-2
CDR3aa: SATDDSNYGYT; len: 11; v_gene: TRBV20-1; j_gene: TRBJ1-2